The 6 T cell receptor beta chains below all came from one sample that was sequenced in a study of molecular identifiers for immune sequencing clone quantification. TCRdb reprocessed the PCR reads via MiXCR and lists one record per CDR3 protein. The sample lists about 320,000 distinct CDR3 sequences, 20% to 25% occurring once. Sample: naive CD8+ T cells from blood, with Jurkat cell RNA spiked in. As to subset: FACS-sorted CD8+CD4-CCR7+CD45RA+ naive T cells. These receptors were taken from a human donor in good health. Some libraries in this study had Jurkat cell RNA spiked in.

This clonotype was seen ten or more times. The V gene is TRBV20-1, the J gene TRBJ2-5, with 8 nucleotides matching TRBD2. Germline V CDR1 and CDR2: DFQATT, SNEGSKA (reference sequence). This CDR3 has 16 residues. Trimming removed 2 bases from V and 5 bases from J; junction bases left unmatched: 13. The CDR3 loop is CSARTTSGAGDETQYF. CDR3 DNA sequence: TGCAGTGCTAGAACCACCTCAGGAGCGGGGGACGAGACCCAGTACTTC.

This clonotype was picked up many times. The CDR3 DNA reads TGTGCCTGGGAAAGGACAGGGTTAGGGACTGAAGCTTTCTTT. Amino acids: CAWERTGLGTEAFF. The chain joins TRBV30 to TRBJ1-1, with 8 bases matching TRBD1. J was trimmed by 5 bases and V by 5 bases; bases with no gene match: 10. The CDR3 covers 14 residues. Germline V gene data show CDR1 as GTSNPN and CDR2 as SVGIG (reference sequence). Looking up the rest from reference TRBV30 and TRBJ1-1 gives the full variable domain: SQTIHQWPATLVQPVGSPLSLECTVEGTSNPNLYWYRQAAGRGLQLLFYSVGIGQISSEVPQNLSASRPQDRQFILSSKKLLLSDSGFYLCAWERTGLGTEAFFGQGTRLTVV.

About this clonotype itself: Since a much larger clone is just one base distant, this may be a read error. The conserved final phenylalanine or tryptophan is absent from the CDR3, which likely points to a read error. The chain uses TRBV7-9 and TRBJ1-1; possibly TRBD1 for D (5 bases). The V end was cut by 8 bases, the J end by 5 bases, with 12 bases between. The CDR3 runs 12 residues. The V gene's germline CDR1 is SEHNR and CDR2 FQNEAQ (reference sequence). CDR3 nucleotides: TGTGCCAGCCAGGGTAGGAAAACTGAAGCTTTCTCT. The encoded protein is CASQGRKTEAFS.

This clonotype was recorded many times. V gene TRBV4-3 combines with J gene TRBJ2-7; no firm D call. Germline V gene lookup returns CDR1 LGHNA and CDR2 YSLEER. The CDR3 loop spans 13 amino acids. Trimming stripped 0 bases from V and 4 bases from J, with 7 bases between. The CDR3 DNA reads as TGCGCCAGCAGCCAAGAATCCCGATACGAGCAGTACTTC. Its translation: CASSQESRYEQYF.

This clonotype was picked up one time. A read error may be the cause here, since a much bigger clone is one base away. The chain employs TRBV6-1 and TRBJ2-7, with D uncertain. V lost 4 bases and J lost 7, with 8 bases in between. The CDR3 totals 11 residues. Germline V gene lookup returns CDR1 MNHNS and CDR2 SASEGT. The CDR3 nucleotides read TGTGCCAGCAGTGCCGCTCGGGAGCAGTACTTC. Protein sequence: CASSAAREQYF.

This clonotype was detected many times. The rearrangement uses TRBV27 and TRBJ1-5, with a possible D match to TRBD1 (5 bases). The ends were cut back, 5 bases at V and 4 bases at J, with 9 bases in the middle. The CDR3 consists of 13 residues. In germline, CDR1 is MNHEY, CDR2 SMNVEV (reference sequence). In nucleotides, the CDR3 is TGTGCCAGCAGTGAGGGGAGTAATCAGCCCCAGCATTTT. This sequence encodes CASSEGSNQPQHF.